These 22 T cell receptor beta chains were sequenced from one sample in a study of T cell repertoires in cytomegalovirus infection. TCRdb re-analysed the reads in MiXCR, keeping a single row per CDR3 protein. The table has 200,000 to 300,000 distinct CDR3 sequences, 12% to 15% seen once. The sample was PBMCs. The receptor source for this set is a human donor in good health (CMV status not recorded). Some clones in this sample may be carry-over from other donors' samples.

This clonotype occurred a few times. The CDR3, as DNA: TGTGCCAGCAGCGTCGACAGACCCGATTCACCCCTCCACTTT. It codes for CASSVDRPDSPLHF. The chain couples TRBV2 to TRBJ1-6, with TRBD1 as a possible D gene (5 bases). Germline V gene sequence: CDR1 SNHLY, CDR2 FYNNEI. The CDR3 length is 14 residues. V lost 6 bases and J lost 8, with 14 bases in between. Complete variable domain (other parts from reference TRBV2 and TRBJ1-6): EPEVTQTPSHQVTQMGQEVILRCVPISNHLYFYWYRQILGQKVEFLVSFYNNEISEKSEIFDDQFSVERPDGSNFTLKIRSTKLEDSAMYFCASSVDRPDSPLHFGNGTRLTVT.

The chain employs TRBV19 and TRBJ1-5; D ambiguous. V dropped 5 bases and J dropped 9 bases, with 8 bases sitting between them. This CDR3 has 11 amino acids. Germline CDR1 and CDR2: LNHDA and SQIVND (reference sequence). The CDR3 sequence: CASSAPGPQHF. CDR3 DNA: TGTGCCAGTAGTGCCCCGGGGCCCCAGCATTTT. Looking up the rest from reference TRBV19 and TRBJ1-5 gives the full variable domain: DGGITQSPKYLFRKEGQNVTLSCEQNLNHDAMYWYRQDPGQGLRLIYYSQIVNDFQKGDIAEGYSVSREKKESFPLTVTSAQKNPTAFYLCASSAPGPQHFGDGTRLSIL.

There are a few counts of this clonotype. The chain recombines TRBV6-5 with TRBJ1-4, with D maybe TRBD1 (5 bases). V lost 0 bases and J lost 2, with 7 bases in between. There are 15 residues in the CDR3. The germline gives CDR1 MNHEY, CDR2 SVGAGI. The CDR3 nucleotides are TGTGCCAGCAGTTACTCCCAGGGTACTAATGAAAAACTGTTTTTT. It is translated as CASSYSQGTNEKLFF.

The table lists this clonotype with many counts. The chain is built from TRBV7-9 and TRBJ1-5; D gene unclear. The CDR3 totals 14 residues. V was trimmed by 6 bases and J by 0 bases, leaving 9 bases between them. Germline V gene data show CDR1 as SEHNR and CDR2 as FQNEAQ (reference sequence). The CDR3 here is CASSATDSNQPQHF. The CDR3, as DNA: TGTGCCAGCAGTGCGACGGATAGCAATCAGCCCCAGCATTTT.

This clonotype was seen at least ten times. Here the CDR3 DNA reads TGCAGTGCTAGCTACGGCTCCGCTCTCTCTGGGGCCAACGTCCTGACTTTC. This encodes CSASYGSALSGANVLTF. This rearrangement joins TRBV20-1 to TRBJ2-6; D is undetermined. CDR1 DFQATT and CDR2 SNEGSKA come from the germline V gene (reference sequence). The CDR3 covers 17 residues. Trimming took 3 bases from V and 0 from J, leaving 15 bases between them.

This clonotype was detected only a few times. The gene calls are TRBV7-6 and TRBJ2-7, with 9 bases aligning to TRBD1. Germline CDR1 reads SGHVS; CDR2 reads FNYEAQ. The trim removed 2 bases at V and 3 bases at J, leaving 5 bases unmatched. This CDR3 spans 15 amino acids. The CDR3 here is CASSLNPGQGYEQYF. CDR3 coding DNA: TGTGCCAGCAGCTTAAATCCGGGACAGGGCTACGAGCAGTACTTC.

This clonotype was observed at least ten times. The rearrangement joins TRBV20-1 to TRBJ2-7, with 9 positions matching TRBD1. Per the germline V gene, CDR1 is DFQATT and CDR2 is SNEGSKA (reference sequence). CDR3 length equals 14 residues. V lost 6 bases, J lost 4 bases, and 10 bases stayed unmatched. The chain's CDR3 is CSAKTGTGLYEQYF. The CDR3, as DNA: TGCAGTGCAAAAACCGGGACAGGGTTATACGAGCAGTACTTC.

This clonotype was observed at least ten times. The V gene is TRBV7-3, the J gene TRBJ1-1, with D unclear. CDR1 is SGHTA, CDR2 FQGTGA, per germline. Trimming removed 3 bases at V and 1 base at J, with 9 bases between. The CDR3 spans 14 residues. The CDR3: CASSFGPPNTEAFF. The CDR3 DNA follows: TGTGCCAGCAGCTTTGGACCGCCGAACACTGAAGCTTTCTTT.

The rearrangement uses TRBV28 and TRBJ1-5, with a possible D match to TRBD1 (5 bases). The CDR3 spans 14 residues. Trimming shortened V by 5 bases and J by 6 bases, and 14 bases separated the two germline ends. Per the germline V gene, CDR1 is MDHEN and CDR2 is SYDVKM. CDR3 region: CASSRRDRSQPQHF. CDR3 DNA: TGTGCCAGCAGTCGACGTGACAGAAGTCAGCCCCAGCATTTT.

This clonotype was counted ten times or more. J is TRBJ2-7 and V is TRBV12-3 or TRBV12-4; D call uncertain. V shed 1 base and J shed 3 bases, with 10 bases lying between them. The length of the CDR3 is 14 residues. The CDR3 nucleotides are TGTGCCAGCAGTTTAGATGGAAGGAACTACGAGCAGTACTTC. This codes for CASSLDGRNYEQYF.

This clonotype has ten or more counts. The rearrangement joins TRBV7-9 to TRBJ1-1; the match to TRBD1 covers 7 bases. V shed 0 bases and J 5 bases; nucleotides not matched to a gene: 6. Germline V gene lookup returns CDR1 SEHNR and CDR2 FQNEAQ (reference sequence). This CDR3 is 15 amino acids long. The CDR3 nucleotides are TGTGCCAGCAGCTTAGCGACGGGACAGACAACTGAAGCTTTCTTT. Amino acid sequence: CASSLATGQTTEAFF.

This chain connects TRBV7-2 to TRBJ2-1, with D possibly being TRBD2 (5 bases). With 9 bases removed from V and 0 bases from J, the gap between germline ends came to 12 bases. The CDR3 runs to 14 residues. Germline assignment: CDR1 SGHTA and CDR2 FQGNSA. The chain's CDR3 is CASNALGSYNEQFF. The CDR3 coding sequence is TGTGCCAGTAACGCACTAGGCTCCTACAATGAGCAGTTCTTC.

The table lists this clonotype with many counts. V gene TRBV7-9 combines with J gene TRBJ1-5; D may be TRBD1 (5 bases). Germline values: CDR1 SEHNR, CDR2 FQNEAQ (reference sequence). The germline V and J ends were trimmed by 5 bases and 2 bases, with 13 bases remaining between them. This CDR3 region has 15 residues. The CDR3 nucleotides are TGTGCCAGCAGCCTGGACAATTTTGGCAATCAGCCCCAGCATTTT. As protein: CASSLDNFGNQPQHF.

V is TRBV6-2 or TRBV6-3 and J is TRBJ2-1; 9 nucleotides align to TRBD2. This CDR3 spans 16 amino acids. Germline trimming cut 0 bases from V and 3 bases from J; bases unmatched to any gene: 3. Germline V CDR1 and CDR2: MNHEY, SVGEGT. The CDR3 spells CASSYSGGGDYNEQFF. The CDR3 region has the DNA TGTGCCAGCAGTTACTCCGGCGGGGGGGACTACAATGAGCAGTTCTTC.

This clonotype was counted a few times. V gene TRBV12-3 or TRBV12-4 combines with J gene TRBJ1-4, with TRBD1 identical over 8 bases. The CDR3 has 14 residues. Trimming cost V 6 bases and J 8 bases; bases outside gene matches: 8. CDR3 nucleotide sequence: TGTGCCAGCAGAAAAACAGGGGGGAAAGAAAAACTGTTTTTT. Translating gives CASRKTGGKEKLFF.

This chain connects TRBV6-1 to TRBJ2-7; TRBD1 matches at 8 bases. The germline CDR1 and CDR2 sequences are MNHNS and SASEGT. The J segment lost 3 bases and the V segment lost 6 bases, leaving 7 bases of the junction unmatched. The CDR3 covers 14 residues. The DNA for the CDR3 is TGTGCCAGCAGGGGGACAGGAACTGACTACGAGCAGTACTTC. It encodes CASRGTGTDYEQYF.

This clonotype showed up many times. The chain recombines TRBV6-2 or TRBV6-3 with TRBJ2-1, with TRBD1 identical over 8 bases. Germline CDR1 reads MNHEY; CDR2 reads SVGEGT. V trimming: 2 bases; J trimming: 6 bases; junction bases outside the gene matches: 3. CDR3 length: 14 residues. The CDR3 nucleotides read TGTGCCAGCAGTTACAGCCAGGGGGCCAATGAGCAGTTCTTC. Translation: CASSYSQGANEQFF.

V gene TRBV6-2 or TRBV6-3 combines with J gene TRBJ1-2; possible D gene TRBD1, 6 bases. Between the trimmed V and J ends, which lost 10 bases and 4 bases, there was a span of 16 bases. Germline V gene sequence: CDR1 MNHEY, CDR2 SVGEGT. The CDR3 consists of 13 residues. The DNA for the CDR3 is TGTGCCACCTCTGGACAGATCTCCTATGGCTACACCTTC. It encodes CATSGQISYGYTF.

This clonotype was detected ten times or more. The chain joins TRBV7-8 to TRBJ2-7, with D unresolved. Germline CDR1 reads SGHVS; CDR2 reads FQNEAQ. The CDR3 runs to 13 residues. With 7 bases removed from V and 2 bases from J, the gap between germline ends came to 12 bases. The CDR3 is CASTHRWAYEQYF. The CDR3, as DNA: TGTGCCAGCACCCACCGATGGGCCTACGAGCAGTACTTC.

The chain has TRBV29-1 and TRBJ1-1, with 8 bases identical to TRBD1. Trimming at V came to 7 bases and at J to 3 bases, leaving 4 bases not matched to a gene. Germline V gene sequence: CDR1 SQVTM, CDR2 ANQGSEA. The CDR3 is 12 residues long. The CDR3: CSGDRGHTEAFF. CDR3 DNA: TGCAGCGGTGACAGGGGCCACACTGAAGCTTTCTTT.

The rearrangement uses TRBV14 and TRBJ1-6; a weak D match, TRBD1 (5 bases). This CDR3 region has 13 residues. The ends were cut back, 3 bases at V and 9 bases at J, with 9 bases in the middle. Germline CDR1 reads SGHDN; CDR2 reads FVKESK. The CDR3, as DNA: TGTGCCAGCAGCCAGTTTGGGGGTTCACCCCTCCACTTT. As protein: CASSQFGGSPLHF.

This clonotype occurred a few times. The chain combines TRBV4-3 with TRBJ2-2; a possible D gene is TRBD1 (6 bases). CDR1 and CDR2 (germline): LGHNA, YSLEER. Trimming removed 1 base at V and 2 bases at J, with 8 bases between. This CDR3 spans 15 amino acids. Here the CDR3 DNA reads TGCGCCAGCAGCCAAGTGGGGACAAACACCGGGGAGCTGTTTTTT. This translates into CASSQVGTNTGELFF.